These 21 T cell receptor beta chains originate from one sample sequenced in a study of CD8+ T cells in alopecia areata. Isolated RNA was reverse transcribed into cDNA used as the sequencing template. The table came from immunoSEQ multiplex PCR; TCRdb's copy has only in-frame clones and leaves some out. This sample yields 130,000 to 150,000 clones, of which 51% are seen a single time; approximately 0.99% belongs to the top ten. Sequences were derived from CD4+ T cells sorted from blood, sampled at week 0. The receptors originated from a human donor with alopecia areata.

The rearrangement links TRBV29-1 to TRBJ1-1; TRBD1 matches 8 bases. The CDR3 is made up of 17 amino acids. Trimming took 7 bases from V and 0 from J; bases not matched to a gene: 16. CDR1 and CDR2 (germline): SQVTM, ANQGSEA. CDR3 sequence: CSGMGIPGGKMNTEAFF. The CDR3, as DNA: TGCAGCGGTATGGGGATTCCAGGGGGCAAGATGAACACTGAAGCTTTCTTT. Drawing the rest from reference TRBV29-1 and TRBJ1-1, the complete variable domain is SAVISQKPSRDICQRGTSLTIQCQVDSQVTMMFWYRQQPGQSLTLIATANQGSEATYESGFVIDKFPISRPNLTFSTLTVSNMSPEDSSIYLCSGMGIPGGKMNTEAFFGQGTRLTVV.

The chain has TRBV29-1 and TRBJ2-7, with a possible D match to TRBD2 (6 bases). V lost 6 bases and J 0 bases, leaving 12 bases between the germline ends. Germline loops: CDR1 SQVTM, CDR2 ANQGSEA. This CDR3 has 13 amino acids. CDR3 DNA sequence: TGCAGCGTGGGACTGGACGCCTCCTACGAGCAGTACTTC. This codes for CSVGLDASYEQYF.

The chain links TRBV7-2 to TRBJ2-7, with no clear D. Germline V gene data show CDR1 as SGHTA and CDR2 as FQGNSA. The CDR3 spans 12 residues. V dropped 5 bases and J dropped 7 bases, with 12 bases sitting between them. The chain's CDR3 is CASSRPNWEQYF. CDR3 DNA: TGTGCCAGCAGCCGACCCAACTGGGAGCAGTACTTC.

Here the CDR3 reads CASSRLEQETQYF. DNA of the CDR3: TGTGCCAGCAGCAGACTAGAGCAAGAGACCCAGTACTTC. This chain connects TRBV5-4 to TRBJ2-5; tentatively, D is TRBD2 (6 bases). Germline V lookup: CDR1 SGHNT, CDR2 YYREEE (reference sequence). The CDR3 covers 13 residues. Trimming shortened V by 4 bases and J by 2 bases, and 9 bases separated the two germline ends.

This chain connects TRBV30 to TRBJ2-7; 7 bases are shared with TRBD2. This CDR3 contains 13 residues. Germline CDR1 reads GTSNPN; CDR2 reads SVGIG (reference sequence). The V gene end was trimmed by 1 base and the J gene end by 3 bases; junction bases not matched to a gene: 3. The CDR3: CAWSGSGDYEQYF. CDR3 nucleotide sequence: TGTGCCTGGAGTGGGAGCGGGGACTACGAGCAGTACTTC.

V and J are TRBV6-6 and TRBJ2-7; TRBD2 matches 9 bases. CDR3 size: 15 residues. The J segment lost 2 bases and the V segment lost 3 bases, leaving 5 bases of the junction unmatched. CDR1 is MNHNY and CDR2 is SVGAGI in the germline V gene (reference sequence). The CDR3 DNA sequence: TGTGCCAGCAGTTATGAGGTAGCGGGGGCCTACGAGCAGTACTTC. Its translation: CASSYEVAGAYEQYF.

The chain uses TRBV11-2 and TRBJ2-2; no clear D gene. Germline CDR1 SGHAT, CDR2 FQNNGV. Trimming took 4 bases from V and 4 from J, leaving 13 bases between them. The CDR3 loop spans 15 amino acids. In DNA form, the CDR3 reads TGTGCCAGCAGCTCCTCAGACACGTTCACCGGGGAGCTGTTTTTT. The encoded protein is CASSSSDTFTGELFF.

The CDR3 sequence: CASSLDLARNEQFF. CDR3 nucleotide sequence: TGCGCCAGCAGCTTGGATCTAGCGAGGAATGAGCAGTTCTTC. This chain uses TRBV5-1 with TRBJ2-1, with D perhaps TRBD2 (6 bases). Trimming removed 0 bases from V and 7 bases from J, with 11 bases in between. Germline assignment: CDR1 SGHRS and CDR2 YFSETQ. This CDR3 contains 14 residues.

The count of this clone is one. The V and J genes are TRBV4-2 and TRBJ1-1; D remains unclear. The V gene lost 1 base and the J gene lost 1 base, with 7 bases spanning the gap. Germline lookup yields CDR1 LGHNA and CDR2 YNFKEQ. The CDR3 is 14 residues long. CDR3 residues: CASSQVLSNTEAFF. CDR3 in DNA: TGTGCCAGCAGCCAAGTGCTTTCGAACACTGAAGCTTTCTTT.

This clone was seen a single time. The chain employs TRBV5-6 and TRBJ2-3; 7 bases match TRBD2. Trimming at V came to 0 bases and at J to 0 bases, leaving 4 bases not matched to a gene. This CDR3 spans 16 amino acids. Germline CDR1 is SGHDT and CDR2 is YYEEEE. The CDR3 DNA reads TGTGCCAGCAGCTTGGTTTGGCGGGGGAGCACAGATACGCAGTATTTT. This translates into CASSLVWRGSTDTQYF.

The chain carries TRBV7-2 and TRBJ1-2; 7 bases match TRBD1. In germline, CDR1 is SGHTA, CDR2 FQGNSA. The CDR3 contains 15 residues. Losses at the gene ends were 5 bases for V and 0 bases for J; bases not matched to a gene: 6. CDR3 nucleotides: TGTGCCAGCAGCCTCTCCGGGACAGCTAACTATGGCTACACCTTC. This sequence encodes CASSLSGTANYGYTF.

This rearrangement joins TRBV18 to TRBJ2-6, with unresolved D. This CDR3 contains 14 residues. V gave up 2 bases and J gave up 2 bases, with 4 bases separating them. Germline V gene sequence: CDR1 KGHSH, CDR2 LQKENI. CDR3 protein: CASSPETGANVLTF. The CDR3 nucleotides read TGTGCCAGCTCACCAGAGACTGGGGCCAACGTCCTGACTTTC.

The table lists this clone with a few counts. The rearrangement links TRBV5-1 to TRBJ2-2; D not certain. CDR3 length: 15 residues. V was cut by 3 bases and J by 0 bases, with 9 bases left in between. Germline CDR1 is SGHRS and CDR2 is YFSETQ. The CDR3 DNA reads TGCGCCAGCAGCTCGACGGGCGCGAACACCGGGGAGCTGTTTTTT. It translates to CASSSTGANTGELFF.

The chain joins TRBV30 to TRBJ2-5; a weak D match, TRBD2 (6 bases). The CDR3 consists of 12 residues. Between the trimmed V and J ends, which lost 4 bases and 5 bases, there was a span of 11 bases. From germline, CDR1 is GTSNPN and CDR2 SVGIG (reference sequence). This CDR3 is CAWTDRGETQYF. CDR3 DNA: TGTGCCTGGACGGACCGGGGGGAGACCCAGTACTTC.

The chain joins TRBV7-2 to TRBJ2-1; no definite D call. The CDR3 consists of 16 residues. Trimming cost V 5 bases and J 1 base, with 15 bases left between them. Germline CDR1 is SGHTA and CDR2 is FQGNSA. The CDR3 loop reads CASSPNPLGSYNEQFF. CDR3 DNA sequence: TGTGCCAGCAGCCCGAACCCCTTGGGATCCTACAATGAGCAGTTCTTC.

The chain is built from TRBV28 and TRBJ2-4, with D unresolved. The V end lost 4 bases, the J end lost 0 bases, and 7 bases lay between the germline ends. CDR1 MDHEN and CDR2 SYDVKM come from the germline V gene. The CDR3 contains 14 residues. CDR3 nucleotide sequence: TGTGCCAGCAGTTGGGCGGCAGCCAAAAACATTCAGTACTTC. It specifies CASSWAAAKNIQYF. Complete variable domain (other parts from reference TRBV28 and TRBJ2-4): DVKVTQSSRYLVKRTGEKVFLECVQDMDHENMFWYRQDPGLGLRLIYFSYDVKMKEKGDIPEGYSVSREKKERFSLILESASTNQTSMYLCASSWAAAKNIQYFGAGTRLSVL.

The chain couples TRBV2 to TRBJ2-3; TRBD1 agrees at 7 bases. The length of the CDR3 is 14 residues. Germline CDR1 is SNHLY and CDR2 is FYNNEI. After removal of 1 base from V and 4 bases from J, the junction contained 2 bases not matched to a gene. DNA of the CDR3: TGTGCCAGCAGTGAAGGGGGGACAGCAGATACGCAGTATTTT. Protein sequence: CASSEGGTADTQYF.

The rearrangement joins TRBV30 to TRBJ1-1; D not certain. Germline assignment: CDR1 GTSNPN and CDR2 SVGIG (reference sequence). The CDR3 is 14 residues long. The V gene lost 0 bases and the J gene lost 4 bases, with 12 bases spanning the gap. The CDR3 nucleotides are TGTGCCTGGAGTGTACCCGGCTGGGGCACTGAAGCTTTCTTT. Its translation is CAWSVPGWGTEAFF.

This clone was counted only a few times. CDR3 sequence: CASSVGLHTEAFF. Here the CDR3 DNA reads TGTGCCAGCAGTGTGGGCTTGCACACTGAAGCTTTCTTT. J is TRBJ1-1 and V is TRBV6-1; D gene unclear. Trimming pared 4 bases from V and 3 bases from J, leaving 9 bases between. Germline V lookup: CDR1 MNHNS, CDR2 SASEGT. This CDR3 has 13 residues.

The V gene is TRBV7-8, the J gene TRBJ2-2; maybe TRBD1 (5 bases). The V end was cut by 5 bases, the J end by 4 bases, with 14 bases between. Germline V lookup: CDR1 SGHVS, CDR2 FQNEAQ. The CDR3 runs to 15 residues. This chain's CDR3 is CASSAAGHSTGELFF. In nucleotides, the CDR3 is TGTGCCAGCAGCGCGGCCGGACACTCCACCGGGGAGCTGTTTTTT.

Only a few counts were recorded for this clone. V and J are TRBV30 and TRBJ1-1; weak D call: TRBD1 (6 bases). The length of the CDR3 is 14 residues. Trimming shortened V by 0 bases and J by 1 base, and 9 bases separated the two germline ends. Germline V gene sequence: CDR1 GTSNPN, CDR2 SVGIG (reference sequence). The CDR3 here is CAWSVGQGNTEAFF. DNA for the CDR3: TGTGCCTGGAGTGTGGGACAAGGGAACACTGAAGCTTTCTTT.